This T cell receptor beta chain was found in a study of vaccination effects on CD4 cells after COVID-19. Germline CDR1 and CDR2: MNHEY and SMNVEV (reference sequence). Trimming at V came to 3 bases and at J to 5 bases, leaving 3 bases not matched to a gene. CDR3 length: 14 amino acids. In regard to this clone: Its antigen is unknown.

Sequenced by immunoSEQ multiplex PCR; TCRdb stores in-frame clones only, minus some. Here the sample spans roughly 64,000 clones, about 72% being singletons. When ten to eleven days of culture had elapsed, CD4+ T cells were isolated. The sample in question was CD4+ T cells from PBMCs cultured without peptide, obtained before COVID-19 vaccination. The V and J genes are TRBV27 and TRBJ2-1, with TRBD2 matching 8 bases. This receptor was taken from a human donor who had a prior SARS-CoV-2 infection. The CDR3 loop is CASSFLAGNNEQFF. Here the CDR3 DNA reads TGTGCCAGCAGTTTTTTAGCGGGAAACAATGAGCAGTTCTTC.